This section outlines one T cell receptor (beta chain) sequence together with its context. These data come from a study of blood T cell repertoires in COVID-19. Study-wide context: Spain, Italy and the United States supplied samples that represented acute and convalescent COVID-19. T cells, B-cell-depleted T cells, or PBMCs supplied cDNA or gDNA.

Original processing notes: How many nucleated cells were present was estimated from reference gene primer amplification. Clones were read by immunoSEQ multiplex PCR, and TCRdb kept only the in-frame ones, dropping some. That table supplies the V and J calls and clone size; D and trimming were determined from the DNA. This table has some 93,000 clones, 70% to 85% appearing once. The specimen sequenced was peripheral blood. This clonotype was sampled from a man in his 70s with acute or convalescent COVID-19.

CDR3 sequence: CASSPTGRTYEQYF. The CDR3 region has the DNA TGTGCCAGCTCACCTACAGGGCGAACCTACGAGCAGTACTTC. The rearrangement uses TRBV18 and TRBJ2-7; maybe TRBD1 (6 bases). Germline CDR1 KGHSH, CDR2 LQKENI. Trimming shortened V by 3 bases and J by 2 bases, and 11 bases separated the two germline ends. The CDR3 contains 14 residues.